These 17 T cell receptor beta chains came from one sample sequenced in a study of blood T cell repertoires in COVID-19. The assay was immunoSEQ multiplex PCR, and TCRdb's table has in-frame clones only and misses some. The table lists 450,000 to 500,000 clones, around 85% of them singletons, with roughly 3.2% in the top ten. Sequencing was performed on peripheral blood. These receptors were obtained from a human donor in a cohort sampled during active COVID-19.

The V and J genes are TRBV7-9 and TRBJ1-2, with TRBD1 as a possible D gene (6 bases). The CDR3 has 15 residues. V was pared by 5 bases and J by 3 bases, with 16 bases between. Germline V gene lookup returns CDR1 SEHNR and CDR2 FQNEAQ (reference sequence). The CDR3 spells CASSPLNREDYGYTF. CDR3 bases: TGTGCCAGCAGCCCACTAAACAGGGAAGACTATGGCTACACCTTC. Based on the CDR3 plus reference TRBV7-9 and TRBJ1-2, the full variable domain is DTGVSQNPRHKITKRGQNVTFRCDPISEHNRLYWYRQTLGQGPEFLTYFQNEAQLEKSRLLSDRFSAERPKGSFSTLEIQRTEQGDSAMYLCASSPLNREDYGYTFGSGTRLTVV.

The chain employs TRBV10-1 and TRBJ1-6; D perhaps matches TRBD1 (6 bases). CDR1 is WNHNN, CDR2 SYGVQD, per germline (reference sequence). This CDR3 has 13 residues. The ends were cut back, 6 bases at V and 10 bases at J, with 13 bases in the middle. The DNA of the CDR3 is TGCGCCAGCAGGAGGGGGTCAGGATCACCCCTCCACTTT. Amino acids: CASRRGSGSPLHF.

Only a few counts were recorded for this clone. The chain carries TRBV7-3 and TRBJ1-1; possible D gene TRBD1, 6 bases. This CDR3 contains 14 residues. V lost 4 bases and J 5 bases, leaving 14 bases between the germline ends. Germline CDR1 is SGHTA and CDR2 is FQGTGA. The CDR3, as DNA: TGTGCCAGCAGCTCAGGACGAAGGGGGACTGAAGCTTTCTTT. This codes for CASSSGRRGTEAFF.

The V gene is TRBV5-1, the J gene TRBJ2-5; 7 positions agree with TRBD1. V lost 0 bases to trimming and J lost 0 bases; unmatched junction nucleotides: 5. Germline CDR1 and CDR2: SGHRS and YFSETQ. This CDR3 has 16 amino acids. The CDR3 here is CASSLGGQNYQETQYF. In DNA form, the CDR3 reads TGCGCCAGCAGCTTGGGGGGACAGAATTACCAAGAGACCCAGTACTTC.

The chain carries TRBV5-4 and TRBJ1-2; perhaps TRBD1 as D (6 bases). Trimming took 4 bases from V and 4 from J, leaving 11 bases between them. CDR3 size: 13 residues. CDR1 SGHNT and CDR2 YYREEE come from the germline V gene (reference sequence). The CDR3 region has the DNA TGTGCCAGCAGCGGGGGGGCGCGCTATGGCTACACCTTC. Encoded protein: CASSGGARYGYTF. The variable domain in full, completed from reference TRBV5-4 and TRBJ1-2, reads ETGVTQSPTHLIKTRGQQVTLRCSSQSGHNTVSWYQQALGQGPQFIFQYYREEENGRGNFPPRFSGLQFPNYSSELNVNALELDDSALYLCASSGGARYGYTFGSGTRLTVV.

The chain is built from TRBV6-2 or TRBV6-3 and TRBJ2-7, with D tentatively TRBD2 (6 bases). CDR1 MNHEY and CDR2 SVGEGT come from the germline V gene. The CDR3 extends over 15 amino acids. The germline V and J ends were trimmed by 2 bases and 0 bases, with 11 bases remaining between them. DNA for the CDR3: TGTGCCAGCAGTTACCGACTAGGTAGCTCCTACGAGCAGTACTTC. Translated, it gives CASSYRLGSSYEQYF.

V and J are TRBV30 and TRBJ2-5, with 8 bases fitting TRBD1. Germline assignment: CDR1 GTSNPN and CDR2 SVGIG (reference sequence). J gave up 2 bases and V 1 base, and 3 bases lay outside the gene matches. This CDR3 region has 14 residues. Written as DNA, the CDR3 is TGTGCCTGGAGTGGGGACAGGATACAAGAGACCCAGTACTTC. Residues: CAWSGDRIQETQYF.

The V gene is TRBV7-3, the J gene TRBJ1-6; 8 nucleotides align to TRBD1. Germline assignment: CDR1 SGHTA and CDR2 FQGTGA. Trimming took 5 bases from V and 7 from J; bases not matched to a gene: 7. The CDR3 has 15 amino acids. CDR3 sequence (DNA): TGTGCCAGCAGCGCGCCGGGACAGGAGAATTCACCCCTCCACTTT. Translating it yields CASSAPGQENSPLHF.

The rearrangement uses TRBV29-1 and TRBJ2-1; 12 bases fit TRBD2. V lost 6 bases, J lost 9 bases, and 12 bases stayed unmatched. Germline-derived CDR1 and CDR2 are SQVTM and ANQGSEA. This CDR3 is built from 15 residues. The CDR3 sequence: CSVERTSGTFGEQFF. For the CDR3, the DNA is TGCAGCGTCGAGCGGACTAGCGGGACTTTCGGTGAGCAGTTCTTC.

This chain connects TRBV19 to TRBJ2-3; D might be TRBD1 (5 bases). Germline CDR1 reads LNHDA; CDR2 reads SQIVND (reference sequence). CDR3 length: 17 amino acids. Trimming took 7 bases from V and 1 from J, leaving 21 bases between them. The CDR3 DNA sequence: TGTGCCAGTAATGACCGAAGACAGCTTTACGGCACAGATACGCAGTATTTT. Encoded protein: CASNDRRQLYGTDTQYF. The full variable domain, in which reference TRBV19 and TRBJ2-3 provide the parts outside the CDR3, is DGGITQSPKYLFRKEGQNVTLSCEQNLNHDAMYWYRQDPGQGLRLIYYSQIVNDFQKGDIAEGYSVSREKKESFPLTVTSAQKNPTAFYLCASNDRRQLYGTDTQYFGPGTRLTVL.

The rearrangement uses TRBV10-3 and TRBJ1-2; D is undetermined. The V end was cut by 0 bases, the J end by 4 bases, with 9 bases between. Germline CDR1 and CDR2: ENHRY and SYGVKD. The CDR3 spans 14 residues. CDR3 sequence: CAISESPGGYGYTF. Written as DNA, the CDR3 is TGTGCCATCAGTGAGTCCCCCGGAGGCTATGGCTACACCTTC.

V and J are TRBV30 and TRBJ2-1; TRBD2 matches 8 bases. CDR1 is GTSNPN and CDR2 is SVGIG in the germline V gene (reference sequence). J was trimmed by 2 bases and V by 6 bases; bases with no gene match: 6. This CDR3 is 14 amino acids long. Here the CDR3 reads CACLGLAPYNEQFF. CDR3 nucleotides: TGTGCCTGCCTCGGACTAGCCCCCTACAATGAGCAGTTCTTC.

The DNA for the CDR3 is TGTGCCAGCAGCGGGGGACAGGGGCGCACCGGGGAGCTGTTTTTT. As protein: CASSGGQGRTGELFF. The chain combines TRBV7-2 with TRBJ2-2, with 10 bases identical to TRBD1. CDR1 is SGHTA and CDR2 is FQGNSA in the germline V gene. This CDR3 comprises 15 residues. J was trimmed by 4 bases and V by 5 bases; bases with no gene match: 4.

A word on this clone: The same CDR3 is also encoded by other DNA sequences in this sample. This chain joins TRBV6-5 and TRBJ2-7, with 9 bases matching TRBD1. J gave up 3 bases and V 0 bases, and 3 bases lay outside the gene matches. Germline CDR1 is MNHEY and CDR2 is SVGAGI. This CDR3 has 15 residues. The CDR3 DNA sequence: TGTGCCAGCAGTTACTCAGGGACAGGGATCTACGAGCAGTACTTC. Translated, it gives CASSYSGTGIYEQYF.

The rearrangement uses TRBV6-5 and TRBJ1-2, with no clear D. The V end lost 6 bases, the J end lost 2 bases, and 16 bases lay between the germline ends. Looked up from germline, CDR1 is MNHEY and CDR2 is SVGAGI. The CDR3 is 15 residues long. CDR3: CASSGGDLGNYGYTF. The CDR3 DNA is TGTGCCAGCAGCGGCGGGGATTTGGGGAACTATGGCTACACCTTC.

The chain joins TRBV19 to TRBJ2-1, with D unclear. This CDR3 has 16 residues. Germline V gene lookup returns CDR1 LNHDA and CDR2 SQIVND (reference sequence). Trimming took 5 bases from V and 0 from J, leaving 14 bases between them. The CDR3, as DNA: TGTGCCAGTAGTCAGAGACATTTTAGCTCCTACAATGAGCAGTTCTTC. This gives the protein CASSQRHFSSYNEQFF.

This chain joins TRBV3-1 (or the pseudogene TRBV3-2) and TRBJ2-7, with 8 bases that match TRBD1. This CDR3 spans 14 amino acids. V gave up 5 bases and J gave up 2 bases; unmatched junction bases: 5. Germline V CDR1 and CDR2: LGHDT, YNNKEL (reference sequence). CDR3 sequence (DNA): TGTGCCAGCAGCTTCCGGGACAGGACCTACGAGCAGTACTTC. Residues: CASSFRDRTYEQYF.